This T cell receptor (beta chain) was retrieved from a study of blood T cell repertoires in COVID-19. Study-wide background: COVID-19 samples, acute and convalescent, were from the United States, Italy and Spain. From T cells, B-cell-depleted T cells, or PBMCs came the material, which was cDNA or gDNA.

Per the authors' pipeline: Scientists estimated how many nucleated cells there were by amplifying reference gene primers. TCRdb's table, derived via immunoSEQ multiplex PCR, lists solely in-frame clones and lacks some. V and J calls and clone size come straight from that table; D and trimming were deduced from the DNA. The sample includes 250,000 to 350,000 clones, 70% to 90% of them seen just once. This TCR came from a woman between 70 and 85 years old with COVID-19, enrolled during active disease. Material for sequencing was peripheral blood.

The CDR3, as DNA: TGTGCCAGCAGCTTCGGACGGGGAGTTGGGACCCAGTACTTC. It translates to CASSFGRGVGTQYF. The chain carries TRBV3-1 (or the pseudogene TRBV3-2) and TRBJ2-5; D is perhaps TRBD2 (5 bases). Trimming left V 5 bases short and J 7 bases short, with 17 bases between. Germline V gives CDR1 LGHDT, CDR2 YNNKEL (reference sequence). This CDR3 region has 14 residues.